Here is one T cell receptor (beta chain) with its context. Its cognate antigen is unknown. The CDR3 has 21 residues. CDR1 is MDHEN and CDR2 is SYDVKM in the germline V gene. V lost 9 bases and J lost 5, with 40 bases in between. These data belong to a study of OX40 agonist ivuxolimab in advanced cancers. TCRdb's copy holds only in-frame clones and misses some; the assay was immunoSEQ multiplex PCR. This sample has approximately 50,000 clones, with approximately 93% found just once. Autoimmune disease history or systemic immunosuppression led to patient exclusion. Baseline was the first blood sampling point, followed by cycle 4 day 1 and cycle 7 day 1. General observations from the study: The study found among the lowest clonal expansion in partial responders at 0.1-3.0 mg/kg.

V gene TRBV28 combines with J gene TRBJ1-2; unclear D gene. The source of this sequence is an adult with an advanced solid tumor such as melanoma, head and neck, liver or kidney cancer. This sample comprised CD4+ or CD8+ T cells sorted from blood, obtained in a trial of the OX40 agonist ivuxolimab. CDR3 protein: CASDSRYSSAWGSHDLYGYTF. In nucleotides, the CDR3 is TGTGCCAGTGACTCCCGCTACTCGTCGGCATGGGGATCTCACGATCTTTATGGCTACACCTTC.